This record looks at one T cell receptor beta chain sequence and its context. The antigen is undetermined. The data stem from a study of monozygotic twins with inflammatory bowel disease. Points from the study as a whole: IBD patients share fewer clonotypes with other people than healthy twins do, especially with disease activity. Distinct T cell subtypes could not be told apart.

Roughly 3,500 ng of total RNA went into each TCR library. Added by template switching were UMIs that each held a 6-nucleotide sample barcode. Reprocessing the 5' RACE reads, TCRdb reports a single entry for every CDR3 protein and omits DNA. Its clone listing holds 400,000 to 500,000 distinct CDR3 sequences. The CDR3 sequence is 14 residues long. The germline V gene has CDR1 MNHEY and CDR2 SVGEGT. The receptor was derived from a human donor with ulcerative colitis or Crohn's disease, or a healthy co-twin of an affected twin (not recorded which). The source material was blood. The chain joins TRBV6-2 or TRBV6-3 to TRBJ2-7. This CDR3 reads CASSDPSMRREQYF.